This T cell receptor beta chain came from a study of blood T cell repertoires in COVID-19 (dated by TCRdb to 2018 to 2020). Turning to the overall study: The collaborator samples originated in the United States, Italy and Spain and spanned the acute and convalescent phases of COVID-19. The material from the prospective study consisted of cDNA or gDNA derived from T cells, B-cell-depleted T cells, or PBMCs. Deeply sampled blood TCRbeta repertoires from subjects exposed to, actively infected with, or recovered from COVID-19 were included in the dataset. The repertoires were made available in a free public database intended to serve as a resource for research on the immune response to SARS-CoV-2. The samples were drawn from the first 160 participants of the ongoing ImmuneRACE study and from more than 1,000 subjects provided by 6 global collaborators. Sample metadata almost always included a de-identified subject ID, COVID-19 status, age in years and sex. HLA class I and class II types, where available, came from metadata supplied by the sample provider rather than from assay-based typing. Study-wide conclusions, independent of this receptor: The amount of clinical and demographic metadata varied by source and participant and was provided uncurated.

Remarks on this clone: Its specific antigen is unknown. Per-base qualities were not stored, and no clone one base away is much larger.

The germline V and J ends show losses of 5 bases and 6 bases respectively, and no gene match explains 7 bases of the junction. From a lookup of the germline V gene, CDR1 and CDR2 are MNHEY and SVGAGI. The CDR3 holds 14 amino acids from the cysteine to the phenylalanine. Only the CDR3 region is kept as DNA, spanning 42 bases read in frame from base 1. TCRbeta CDR3 regions were amplified from genomic DNA using the immunoSEQ Assay, a bias-controlled multiplex PCR. As for the original processing: Nucleated cell counts per sample were estimated from amplification of reference gene primers within the assay. To quantify the absolute abundance of each unique TCRbeta CDR3 rearrangement, sequence reads were collapsed and filtered. Productive Simpson clonality was computed per sample as the square root of Simpson's diversity index over productive rearrangements. In TCRdb, the immuneACCESS table is reduced to in-frame sequences with V and J assigned. These tables do not hold every clone; where another copy was compared, an unresolved V gene accounts for under half, and the others remain unexplained. V and J calls and clone size are given by that table; D and trimming were obtained from the DNA. This sample has some 130,000 clones in its table, and 88% of those were observed once. In total, the top ten clones hold about a tenth of the sample.

Each collaborating institution followed its own protocols to collect whole blood in K2EDTA tubes. Collaborator samples were shipped for TCRbeta analysis as frozen whole blood, isolated PBMCs, or DNA extracted from either sample type. The sample comprised peripheral blood. The source of this sequence is a man in his forties or fifties with acute or convalescent COVID-19. This chain is built from TRBV6-5 and TRBJ1-3; the central 7 bases match TRBD1. The bases read TGTGCCAGCAGTCGTAGGACAGGCCCAAACACCATATATTTT. Its product reads: CASSRRTGPNTIYF.